This T cell receptor (beta chain) was captured in a study of T cells in tuberculosis. Overall study: T cells were selected with CD1B tetramers loaded with glucose monomycolate. Findings and caveats of the study: The TCR-beta difference was not significant; alpha differences partly reflected length. Using the GMM-specific repertoire gave under 90% accuracy versus roughly 70% with motifs.

The repertoire was sequenced with immunoSEQ multiplex PCR; TCRdb's copy has only in-frame clones and lacks some. Of some 10,000 clones in the sample, around 94% are singletons; the top ten hold roughly 13%. This clone was detected once. Its antigen is unidentified. The CDR3 runs 13 residues. The germline V gene has CDR1 SNHLY and CDR2 FYNNEI. V gave up 10 bases and J gave up 1 base, with 14 bases separating them. This receptor was identified in an adult with tuberculosis. The chain employs TRBV2 and TRBJ2-7; D unresolved. The sample taken for sequencing was PBMCs. The CDR3 coding sequence is TGTGCCATCGTCCCGACACATTCCTACGAGCAGTACTTC. Translated: CAIVPTHSYEQYF.